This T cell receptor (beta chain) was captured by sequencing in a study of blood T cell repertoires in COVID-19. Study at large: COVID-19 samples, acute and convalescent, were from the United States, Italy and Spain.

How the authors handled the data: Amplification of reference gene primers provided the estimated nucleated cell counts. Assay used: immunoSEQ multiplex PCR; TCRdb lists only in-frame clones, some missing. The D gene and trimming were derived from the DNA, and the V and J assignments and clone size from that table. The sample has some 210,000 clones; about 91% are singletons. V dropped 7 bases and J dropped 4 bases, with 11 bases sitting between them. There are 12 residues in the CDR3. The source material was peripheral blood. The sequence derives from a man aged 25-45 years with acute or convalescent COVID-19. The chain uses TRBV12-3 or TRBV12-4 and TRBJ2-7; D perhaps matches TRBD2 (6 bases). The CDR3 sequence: CASTLEGYEQYF. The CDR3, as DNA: TGTGCCAGCACCTTGGAGGGGTACGAGCAGTACTTC.